The 23 T cell receptor beta chains given below trace back to one sample, sequenced in a study of ipilimumab plus nivolumab after autologous stem cell transplantation. The data were produced by immunoSEQ multiplex PCR, yet TCRdb's version contains in-frame clones alone and is incomplete. The sample comprises 43,000 or so clones, 88% of which are singletons, and 0.88% rests with the top ten. Here the sequenced sample was PBMCs, taken in a trial of ipilimumab plus nivolumab as post-transplant consolidation. Every receptor here comes from a male donor with multiple myeloma.

The chain links TRBV4-2 to TRBJ1-1, with D unclear. This CDR3 has 14 residues. The germline V gene encodes CDR1 LGHNA and CDR2 YNFKEQ. Trimming left V 2 bases short and J 1 base short, with 8 bases between. CDR3 protein: CASSQNWGNTEAFF. CDR3 nucleotides: TGTGCCAGCAGCCAAAATTGGGGGAACACTGAAGCTTTCTTT.

CDR3 amino acids: CASSLGEWAYNEQFF. The CDR3 DNA follows: TGCGCCAGCAGCTTGGGGGAGTGGGCCTACAATGAGCAGTTCTTC. The chain links TRBV5-1 to TRBJ2-1, with D perhaps matching TRBD2 (5 bases). Trimming stripped 0 bases from V and 2 bases from J, with 9 bases between. CDR1 is SGHRS, CDR2 YFSETQ, per germline. The CDR3 runs 15 residues. The whole variable domain, filled in from reference TRBV5-1 and TRBJ2-1, reads KAGVTQTPRYLIKTRGQQVTLSCSPISGHRSVSWYQQTPGQGLQFLFEYFSETQRNKGNFPGRFSGRQFSNSRSEMNVSTLELGDSALYLCASSLGEWAYNEQFFGPGTRLTVL.

In this sample, this clone turned up a few times. The rearrangement joins TRBV5-1 to TRBJ2-6; weak D call: TRBD2 (7 bases). Germline V CDR1 and CDR2: SGHRS, YFSETQ. The V end lost 5 bases, the J end lost 0 bases, and 9 bases lay between the germline ends. This CDR3 is built from 15 residues. CDR3 nucleotides: TGCGCCAGCAGAGGGGGGGACTCTGGGGCCAACGTCCTGACTTTC. Translated, it gives CASRGGDSGANVLTF.

This clone is a singleton in its sample. V gene TRBV5-1 combines with J gene TRBJ2-5; no clear D. V lost 1 base to trimming and J lost 3 bases, with 7 bases between them. CDR3 length equals 13 residues. Germline V lookup: CDR1 SGHRS, CDR2 YFSETQ. The CDR3 spells CASSLTEKETQYF. The CDR3 coding sequence is TGCGCCAGCAGCTTGACTGAGAAAGAGACCCAGTACTTC.

V gene TRBV28 combines with J gene TRBJ2-7; possibly TRBD1 for D (6 bases). The CDR3 length is 14 residues. The germline V and J ends were trimmed by 6 bases and 2 bases, with 14 bases remaining between them. Germline V gene data show CDR1 as MDHEN and CDR2 as SYDVKM. In nucleotides, the CDR3 is TGTGCCAGCAGCCCCCTTACAGGGACCTACGAGCAGTACTTC. Translating it yields CASSPLTGTYEQYF.

This chain uses TRBV5-1 with TRBJ2-1, with 9 bases that match TRBD2. Germline trimming cut 2 bases from V and 9 bases from J; bases unmatched to any gene: 9. Germline CDR1 SGHRS, CDR2 YFSETQ. The CDR3 runs to 15 residues. The CDR3 here is CASSFPASGVGEQFF. Here the CDR3 DNA reads TGCGCCAGCAGCTTCCCGGCTAGCGGGGTGGGTGAGCAGTTCTTC.

V gene TRBV5-4 combines with J gene TRBJ2-7; 8 nucleotides line up with TRBD1. This CDR3 is 15 amino acids long. Trimming took 2 bases from V and 2 from J; bases not matched to a gene: 6. Per germline, CDR1 SGHNT and CDR2 YYREEE (reference sequence). This chain's CDR3 is CASSLGGQATYEQYF. The CDR3 nucleotides read TGTGCCAGCAGCTTAGGGGGACAGGCGACCTACGAGCAGTACTTC.

The V gene is TRBV5-1, the J gene TRBJ2-1; D is perhaps TRBD2 (5 bases). Germline values: CDR1 SGHRS, CDR2 YFSETQ. The CDR3 is made up of 15 amino acids. V was cut by 0 bases and J by 9 bases, with 16 bases left in between. Here the CDR3 DNA reads TGCGCCAGCAGCTTGGTACCCACCCGAGGGAGTGAGCAGTTCTTC. Translating gives CASSLVPTRGSEQFF.

V gene TRBV2 combines with J gene TRBJ1-4; the match to TRBD1 covers 9 bases. Germline V gene sequence: CDR1 SNHLY, CDR2 FYNNEI. The trim removed 5 bases at V and 10 bases at J, leaving 11 bases unmatched. The CDR3 contains 15 residues. This CDR3 is CASSSRPGQGGKLFF. DNA for the CDR3: TGTGCCAGCAGTTCTCGGCCGGGACAGGGAGGAAAACTGTTTTTT. Drawing the rest from reference TRBV2 and TRBJ1-4, the complete variable domain is EPEVTQTPSHQVTQMGQEVILRCVPISNHLYFYWYRQILGQKVEFLVSFYNNEISEKSEIFDDQFSVERPDGSNFTLKIRSTKLEDSAMYFCASSSRPGQGGKLFFGSGTQLSVL.

The V gene is TRBV21-1, the J gene TRBJ1-4; TRBD1, the D gene given by the table, was not confirmed from the DNA. TRBV21-1 is described as a pseudogene. The CDR3 is 17 residues long. This CDR3 reads CASSKAGRGQSNEKLFF. CDR3 nucleotides: TGTGCCAGCAGCAAAGCGGGGCGAGGACAGTCAAATGAAAAACTGTTTTTT.

V and J are TRBV27 and TRBJ1-1, with D unresolved. V was shortened by 5 bases and J by 7 bases, with 20 bases between the two germline ends. The CDR3 sequence is 15 residues long. Germline CDR1 reads MNHEY; CDR2 reads SMNVEV (reference sequence). The CDR3 nucleotides read TGTGCCAGCAGTCCCCTACTGGACCTCAAGATTGAAGCTTTCTTT. Translation gives CASSPLLDLKIEAFF.

The V and J genes are TRBV5-4 and TRBJ2-7; TRBD1 agrees at 10 bases. Germline values: CDR1 SGHNT, CDR2 YYREEE (reference sequence). The CDR3 is made up of 15 amino acids. The J segment lost 2 bases and the V segment lost 2 bases, leaving 4 bases of the junction unmatched. The CDR3 reads CASSFPGQGAYEQYF. CDR3 nucleotides: TGTGCCAGCAGCTTTCCCGGACAGGGGGCCTACGAGCAGTACTTC.

Comments on this clone: Mismatch with germline at one junction end may stem from a read error. The gene calls are TRBV7-7 and TRBJ2-7; a weak D match, TRBD2 (5 bases). The length of the CDR3 is 14 residues. In germline, CDR1 is SSHAT, CDR2 FNYEAQ (reference sequence). The CDR3 sequence is CASSLSHGVYEQYF. CDR3 coding DNA: TGTGCTAGCAGCCTCTCACACGGGGTCTACGAGCAGTACTTC. The full variable domain, rest sourced from reference TRBV7-7 and TRBJ2-7, is GAGVSQSPRYKVTKRGQDVTLRCDPISSHATLYWYQQALGQGPEFLTYFNYEAQPDKSGLPSDRFSAERPEGSISTLTIQRTEQRDSAMYRCASSLSHGVYEQYFGPGTRLTVT.

This sequence joins TRBV2 and TRBJ2-4, with D maybe TRBD1 (7 bases). Between the trimmed V and J ends, which lost 6 bases and 8 bases, there was a span of 11 bases. Per germline, CDR1 SNHLY and CDR2 FYNNEI. The CDR3 is 12 residues long. CDR3 sequence: CASRGRGDIQYF. CDR3 DNA sequence: TGTGCCAGCAGGGGCAGGGGGGACATTCAGTACTTC.

V gene TRBV5-1 combines with J gene TRBJ1-1, with TRBD1 as a possible D gene (5 bases). CDR1 is SGHRS and CDR2 is YFSETQ in the germline V gene. CDR3 length: 14 amino acids. V was clipped by 7 bases and J by 1 base, with 14 bases between them. Here the CDR3 DNA reads TGCGCCAGCGTCGACAGCTTAAAGAACACTGAAGCTTTCTTT. It translates to CASVDSLKNTEAFF.

The rearrangement uses TRBV11-1 and TRBJ1-3; the D gene is possibly TRBD1 (5 bases). Per germline, CDR1 SGHAT and CDR2 FQDESV (reference sequence). The CDR3 covers 18 residues. V was shortened by 1 base and J by 0 bases, with 16 bases between the two germline ends. CDR3 coding DNA: TGTGCCAGCAGCTTAGTGTCGGCGGGACTCTTCTCTGGAAACACCATATATTTT. Protein: CASSLVSAGLFSGNTIYF.

The rearrangement joins TRBV5-5 to TRBJ2-3; TRBD1 agrees at 7 bases. V dropped 4 bases and J dropped 1; count of bases not matched to a gene: 6. Germline lookup yields CDR1 SGHKS and CDR2 YYEKEE (reference sequence). The CDR3 consists of 15 residues. Written as DNA, the CDR3 is TGTGCCAGCAGCGCCTACGGACAGGGCACAGATACGCAGTATTTT. Its protein is CASSAYGQGTDTQYF.

This clone has only one observation. The genes are TRBV10-3 and TRBJ2-7; the D is unclear. The CDR3 loop spans 12 amino acids. The germline gives CDR1 ENHRY, CDR2 SYGVKD. The V end was cut by 6 bases, the J end by 6 bases, with 12 bases between. CDR3 sequence reads: CAISQVHREQYF. CDR3 coding DNA: TGTGCCATCAGCCAAGTACATCGCGAGCAGTACTTC.

The genes are TRBV7-8 and TRBJ2-1; a weak D match, TRBD1 (6 bases). The CDR3 totals 15 residues. Germline V gene data show CDR1 as SGHVS and CDR2 as FQNEAQ. V shed 5 bases and J shed 8 bases, with 19 bases lying between them. CDR3 DNA sequence: TGTGCCAGCAGCCCAGGACAGCGGAATTCGGATGAGCAGTTCTTC. Translation: CASSPGQRNSDEQFF.

The V and J genes are TRBV11-2 and TRBJ1-2; no definite D call. Germline-derived CDR1 and CDR2 are SGHAT and FQNNGV. V was cut by 3 bases and J by 3 bases, with 14 bases left in between. The CDR3 contains 15 residues. DNA of the CDR3: TGTGCCAGCAGCTTGGCGCAGGCTGGGGACTATGGCTACACCTTC. Translation gives CASSLAQAGDYGYTF.

This clone was seen more than once but under ten times. The rearrangement uses TRBV2 and TRBJ2-7, with D possibly being TRBD2 (5 bases). The V gene's germline CDR1 is SNHLY and CDR2 FYNNEI. CDR3 size: 15 residues. V was trimmed by 8 bases and J by 0 bases, leaving 17 bases between them. The chain's CDR3 is CASRLEAETSYEQYF. CDR3 nucleotides: TGTGCCAGCCGCCTTGAAGCGGAAACCTCCTACGAGCAGTACTTC.

The chain recombines TRBV2 with TRBJ2-3; TRBD1 aligns across 7 bases. CDR1 and CDR2 (germline): SNHLY, FYNNEI. With 3 bases clipped from V and 0 bases from J, the junction kept 0 bases outside the gene matches. CDR3 length: 14 residues. This CDR3 is CASSEGQSTDTQYF. The CDR3 region has the DNA TGTGCCAGCAGTGAGGGACAGAGCACAGATACGCAGTATTTT.

In DNA, the CDR3 is TGTGCCACCCGAAGATCGACAGGGGGCACGTTTGATGGCTACACCTTC. Translation gives CATRRSTGGTFDGYTF. The V and J genes are TRBV27 and TRBJ1-2, with 10 bases fitting TRBD1. Germline V gene sequence: CDR1 MNHEY, CDR2 SMNVEV (reference sequence). The CDR3 extends over 16 amino acids. Losses at the gene ends were 10 bases for V and 6 bases for J; bases not matched to a gene: 17.